This record covers a single T cell receptor (beta chain). The record originates from a study of blood T cell repertoires in COVID-19. At the level of the study: The United States, Italy and Spain provided the acute and convalescent COVID-19 samples. Sample material is recorded as cDNA or gDNA derived from T cells, B-cell-depleted T cells, or PBMCs.

The CDR3 length is 16 residues. The ends were cut back, 5 bases at V and 0 bases at J, with 16 bases in the middle. CDR1 and CDR2 (germline): MDHEN, SYDVKM. How the authors handled the data: Amplification with reference gene primers provided the estimates of nucleated cell counts. Some clones are missing from TCRdb's copy, which holds only in-frame ones; the method was immunoSEQ multiplex PCR. V and J calls and clone size come straight from that table; D and trimming were deduced from the DNA. This table holds some 120,000 clones, around three quarters found once. The sequencing sample was made of peripheral blood. The chain joins TRBV28 to TRBJ2-5, with a tentative D call TRBD2 (7 bases). The TCR comes from a human donor in a cohort sampled during active COVID-19. The CDR3 DNA sequence: TGTGCCAGCAGTCAAAATGGGAGGGGGTACCAAGAGACCCAGTACTTC. This codes for CASSQNGRGYQETQYF.